These 21 T cell receptor beta chains share one sample of origin, sequenced in a study of beta chain features in type 1 diabetes. These receptors have no known antigen. Study-level results: Among all four CD4+ subsets, Type 1 diabetes patients had TCRB CDR3s that were moderately but significantly shorter.

Expressed TCRB transcripts got sequenced, as all isolated RNA was reverse transcribed. Data came from immunoSEQ multiplex PCR; TCRdb stores just in-frame clones and leaves some out. Altogether 150,000 to 200,000 clones are present, around 8.4% being singletons, with the ten largest covering under 0.65%. The sample was central memory CD4+ T cells from blood. These receptors were collected from a woman aged 18 to 35 with type 1 diabetes.

This clone appeared a few times. The V call is TRBV29-1, the J call TRBJ2-5; unclear D gene. Trimming stripped 4 bases from V and 1 base from J, with 7 bases between. Germline V gene lookup returns CDR1 SQVTM and CDR2 ANQGSEA. CDR3 length equals 12 residues. The CDR3 region has the DNA TGCAGCGTTGGTGGGCTCCAAGAGACCCAGTACTTC. This codes for CSVGGLQETQYF.

The chain is built from TRBV18 and TRBJ2-3; D is possibly TRBD1 (6 bases). CDR1 is KGHSH and CDR2 is LQKENI in the germline V gene. V was shortened by 2 bases and J by 5 bases, with 17 bases between the two germline ends. The CDR3 is made up of 16 amino acids. The CDR3 coding sequence is TGTGCCAGCTCACCAAATCCTATCGTCAGGGGAGATACGCAGTATTTT. It codes for CASSPNPIVRGDTQYF.

This clone was observed a few times. The rearrangement uses TRBV7-2 and TRBJ2-7; 8 positions match TRBD1. The CDR3 has 15 residues. J lost 4 bases, V lost 4 bases, and 9 bases had no gene match. CDR1 SGHTA and CDR2 FQGNSA come from the germline V gene. The CDR3 sequence: CASSSGQGSRYEQYF. The CDR3 nucleotides are TGTGCCAGCAGCTCCGGACAGGGTTCTCGTTACGAGCAGTACTTC.

The sample holds a few counts of this clone. The V call is TRBV25-1, the J call TRBJ2-6, with a possible D match to TRBD1 (6 bases). The CDR3 loop spans 14 amino acids. Looked up from germline, CDR1 is MGHDK and CDR2 is SYGVNS. V lost 6 bases and J 4 bases, leaving 10 bases between the germline ends. The CDR3 sequence is CASRAGAGANVLTF. Written as DNA, the CDR3 is TGTGCCAGCAGGGCAGGGGCCGGGGCCAACGTCCTGACTTTC.

This clone came up a few times. The chain combines TRBV28 with TRBJ2-7; 8 bases map to TRBD1. The CDR3 has 14 residues. Losses at the gene ends were 8 bases for V and 1 base for J; bases not matched to a gene: 7. Germline lookup yields CDR1 MDHEN and CDR2 SYDVKM. In nucleotides, the CDR3 is TGTGCCAGCGTCCCTCAGGGGGCTTCCTACGAGCAGTACTTC. This codes for CASVPQGASYEQYF.

This clone has more than one count but fewer than ten. V is TRBV5-1 and J is TRBJ1-4, with D possibly matching TRBD1 (6 bases). CDR1 is SGHRS, CDR2 YFSETQ, per germline. The CDR3 has 12 amino acids. The V and J ends lost 9 bases and 4 bases respectively, with 10 bases between them. The CDR3 loop is CATGANNEKLFF. The CDR3, as DNA: TGCGCCACAGGGGCGAATAATGAAAAACTGTTTTTT. The full variable domain, rest sourced from reference TRBV5-1 and TRBJ1-4, is KAGVTQTPRYLIKTRGQQVTLSCSPISGHRSVSWYQQTPGQGLQFLFEYFSETQRNKGNFPGRFSGRQFSNSRSEMNVSTLELGDSALYLCATGANNEKLFFGSGTQLSVL.

This clone occurred a few times. The chain is built from TRBV9 and TRBJ2-4, with 8 bases identical to TRBD2. Germline lookup yields CDR1 SGDLS and CDR2 YYNGEE. V was pared by 4 bases and J by 1 base, with 4 bases of the junction left unmatched. The CDR3 sequence is 15 residues long. The CDR3 is CASSPGGAAKNIQYF. The DNA for the CDR3 is TGTGCCAGCAGCCCCGGGGGGGCTGCCAAAAACATTCAGTACTTC.

The chain joins TRBV30 to TRBJ1-2; tentatively, D is TRBD1 (6 bases). V lost 5 bases to trimming and J lost 7 bases, with 14 bases between them. The CDR3 length is 12 residues. The germline V gene encodes CDR1 GTSNPN and CDR2 SVGIG (reference sequence). In nucleotides, the CDR3 is TGTGCCTGGGTCAGGGGCGGTAGTGGCTACACCTTC. Protein: CAWVRGGSGYTF.

This chain joins TRBV6-1 and TRBJ2-7; 10 positions match TRBD1. Germline CDR1 and CDR2: MNHNS and SASEGT. Losses at the gene ends were 7 bases for V and 5 bases for J; bases not matched to a gene: 5. This CDR3 region has 13 residues. The CDR3 spells CASTRDRGDEQYF. CDR3 nucleotides: TGTGCCAGCACCCGGGACAGGGGCGACGAGCAGTACTTC.

This clone was seen a few times. This specimen includes other DNA sequences encoding the same CDR3. The chain carries TRBV18 and TRBJ2-1; D possibly corresponds to TRBD2 (6 bases). Per the germline V gene, CDR1 is KGHSH and CDR2 is LQKENI. The V gene lost 2 bases and the J gene lost 0 bases, with 11 bases spanning the gap. CDR3 length: 16 residues. The CDR3 bases are TGTGCCAGCTCACCAAGGTCGGGAGACTCCTACAATGAGCAGTTCTTC. Its protein product is CASSPRSGDSYNEQFF.

Only a few counts were recorded for this clone. The chain is built from TRBV4-3 and TRBJ2-7; TRBD1 matches 7 bases. V was clipped by 4 bases and J by 2 bases; unmatched bases: 11. This CDR3 is 16 amino acids long. Germline assignment: CDR1 LGHNA and CDR2 YSLEER. Written as DNA, the CDR3 is TGCGCCAGCAGCCCGTCTACGACAGGGCCTCCCTACGAGCAGTACTTC. Residues: CASSPSTTGPPYEQYF.

In this sample, this clone turned up a few times. V is TRBV29-1 and J is TRBJ2-7; TRBD1 is a possible D gene (5 bases). Looked up from germline, CDR1 is SQVTM and CDR2 is ANQGSEA. The CDR3 spans 14 residues. Trimming cost V 3 bases and J 3 bases, with 15 bases left between them. This CDR3 reads CSVEYRRGDYEQYF. CDR3 coding DNA: TGCAGCGTTGAGTACAGAAGGGGCGACTACGAGCAGTACTTC.

The CDR3 bases are TGTGCCAGCAGCGCGGGACAGGATAGGGCAGATACGCAGTATTTT. Translating it yields CASSAGQDRADTQYF. The rearrangement uses TRBV7-2 and TRBJ2-3; 8 bases map to TRBD1. J was trimmed by 4 bases and V by 5 bases; bases with no gene match: 8. The CDR3 has 15 residues. Germline CDR1 is SGHTA and CDR2 is FQGNSA.

This clone was observed a few times. The junction departs from germline at one end; a sequencing error may be responsible. V is TRBV15 and J is TRBJ2-1; 9 nucleotides line up with TRBD2. CDR3 length: 15 residues. Looked up from germline, CDR1 is LNHNV and CDR2 is YYDKDF (reference sequence). The CDR3 spells CATSAGTSSFNEQFF. CDR3 nucleotide sequence: TGTGCCACCAGCGCCGGGACTAGCTCCTTCAATGAGCAGTTCTTC.

This chain connects TRBV6-5 to TRBJ2-7, with TRBD1 matching 8 bases. Germline V gene data show CDR1 as MNHEY and CDR2 as SVGAGI. With 6 bases clipped from V and 12 bases from J, the junction kept 13 bases outside the gene matches. The CDR3 is 13 residues long. The CDR3 bases are TGTGCCAGCAGAGGACAGGGAAACCCCCTTACGTACTTC. It yields the protein CASRGQGNPLTYF.

The DNA for the CDR3 is TGTGCCAGCCGAGTCACTTCCAACCTCAATGAGCAGTTCTTC. This codes for CASRVTSNLNEQFF. This chain uses TRBV19 with TRBJ2-1; D is ambiguous. The germline V and J ends were trimmed by 9 bases and 6 bases, with 18 bases remaining between them. Germline-derived CDR1 and CDR2 are LNHDA and SQIVND (reference sequence). This CDR3 comprises 14 residues. Full variable domain (rest looked up from reference TRBV19 and TRBJ2-1): DGGITQSPKYLFRKEGQNVTLSCEQNLNHDAMYWYRQDPGQGLRLIYYSQIVNDFQKGDIAEGYSVSREKKESFPLTVTSAQKNPTAFYLCASRVTSNLNEQFFGPGTRLTVL.

Only a few counts were recorded for this clone. The chain carries TRBV15 and TRBJ1-2; 7 bases map to TRBD1. Trimming took 1 base from V and 4 from J; bases not matched to a gene: 6. Germline V CDR1 and CDR2: LNHNV, YYDKDF (reference sequence). The CDR3 has 15 residues. The DNA for the CDR3 is TGTGCCACCAGCAGAGCGACAGGGTCAGCCTATGGCTACACCTTC. Its translation is CATSRATGSAYGYTF.

The V and J genes are TRBV28 and TRBJ1-3; a weak D match, TRBD1 (5 bases). V lost 5 bases to trimming and J lost 0 bases, with 17 bases between them. The CDR3 contains 17 residues. CDR1 and CDR2 from the germline V gene are MDHEN and SYDVKM. The CDR3 sequence is CASSPWGVLSSGNTIYF. DNA for the CDR3: TGTGCCAGCAGTCCCTGGGGGGTCCTAAGCTCTGGAAACACCATATATTTT.

The chain employs TRBV28 and TRBJ2-2; 8 nucleotides match TRBD2. Germline-derived CDR1 and CDR2 are MDHEN and SYDVKM. J gave up 2 bases and V 6 bases, and 5 bases lay outside the gene matches. The length of the CDR3 is 15 residues. CDR3 nucleotide sequence: TGTGCCAGCAGCCGGACTAGCCAAAACACCGGGGAGCTGTTTTTT. This encodes CASSRTSQNTGELFF.

V is TRBV7-2 and J is TRBJ2-7; 9 nucleotides line up with TRBD1. Germline CDR1 reads SGHTA; CDR2 reads FQGNSA. There are 14 residues in the CDR3. After removal of 7 bases from V and 6 bases from J, the junction contained 10 bases not matched to a gene. CDR3 in amino acids: CASNTGTGSLEQYF. The DNA for the CDR3 is TGTGCCAGCAACACCGGGACAGGGTCCCTCGAGCAGTACTTC.

The chain employs TRBV12-5 and TRBJ1-2, with no clear D. This CDR3 is 12 amino acids long. Germline V gene sequence: CDR1 LGHNT, CDR2 FRNRAP. The germline V and J ends were trimmed by 7 bases and 1 base, with 7 bases remaining between them. This CDR3 reads CASATDNYGYTF. CDR3 in DNA: TGTGCTAGTGCCACAGATAACTATGGCTACACCTTC.